This T cell receptor beta chain emerged from a study of T cell responses to AZD1222 COVID-19 vaccine. TCRdb's copy holds only in-frame clones and misses some; the assay was immunoSEQ multiplex PCR. The table records about 100,000 clones, 80% to 90% of them present only once. About this clone itself: As yet, its antigen is unknown.

Study-level points and caveats: After the peak T cell response, and only then, were repertoires sampled.

After removal of 0 bases from V and 4 bases from J, the junction contained 6 bases not matched to a gene. CDR3 length: 15 amino acids. Germline lookup yields CDR1 SGHRS and CDR2 YFSETQ. The sequence came from an adult who received the AZD1222 COVID-19 vaccine. The starting material was peripheral blood, obtained 28 days after the second AZD1222 dose. V and J are TRBV5-1 and TRBJ1-1, with 7 bases that match TRBD1. The CDR3 region has the DNA TGCGCCAGCAGCTTGGGGACAGGTTTTCGCACTGAAGCTTTCTTT. Protein: CASSLGTGFRTEAFF.